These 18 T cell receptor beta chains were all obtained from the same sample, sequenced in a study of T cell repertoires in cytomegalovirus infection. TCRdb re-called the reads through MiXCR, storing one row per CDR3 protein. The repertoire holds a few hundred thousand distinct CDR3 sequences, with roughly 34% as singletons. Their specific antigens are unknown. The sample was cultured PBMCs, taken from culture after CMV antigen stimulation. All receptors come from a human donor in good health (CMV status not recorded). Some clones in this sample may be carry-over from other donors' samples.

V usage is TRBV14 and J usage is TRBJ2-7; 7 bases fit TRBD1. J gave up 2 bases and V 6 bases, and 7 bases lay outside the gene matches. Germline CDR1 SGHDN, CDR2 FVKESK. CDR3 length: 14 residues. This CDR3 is CASSPWQGAYEQYF. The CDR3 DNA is TGTGCCAGCAGTCCATGGCAGGGGGCCTACGAGCAGTACTTC.

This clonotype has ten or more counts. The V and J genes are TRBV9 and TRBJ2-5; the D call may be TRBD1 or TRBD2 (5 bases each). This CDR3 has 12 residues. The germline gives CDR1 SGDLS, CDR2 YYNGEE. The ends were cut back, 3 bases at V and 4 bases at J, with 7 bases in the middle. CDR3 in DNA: TGTGCCAGCAGCGGGGGGAGAGAGACCCAGTACTTC. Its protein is CASSGGRETQYF.

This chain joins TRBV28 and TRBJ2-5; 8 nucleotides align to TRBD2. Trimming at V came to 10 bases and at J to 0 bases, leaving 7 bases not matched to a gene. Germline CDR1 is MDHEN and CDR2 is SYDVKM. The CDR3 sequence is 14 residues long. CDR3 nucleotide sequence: TGTGCCAACACCCCACTAGCGGACCAAGAGACCCAGTACTTC. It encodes CANTPLADQETQYF.

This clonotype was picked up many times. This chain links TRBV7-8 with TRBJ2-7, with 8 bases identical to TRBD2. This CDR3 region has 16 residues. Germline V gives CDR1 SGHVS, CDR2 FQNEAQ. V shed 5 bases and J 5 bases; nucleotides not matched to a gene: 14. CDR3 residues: CASSGGVGLGSHEQYF. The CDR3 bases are TGTGCCAGCAGCGGGGGGGTGGGACTAGGGTCCCACGAGCAGTACTTC. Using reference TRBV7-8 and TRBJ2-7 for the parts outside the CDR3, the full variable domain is GAGVSQSPRYKVAKRGQDVALRCDPISGHVSLFWYQQALGQGPEFLTYFQNEAQLDKSGLPSDRFFAERPEGSVSTLKIQRTQQEDSAVYLCASSGGVGLGSHEQYFGPGTRLTVT.

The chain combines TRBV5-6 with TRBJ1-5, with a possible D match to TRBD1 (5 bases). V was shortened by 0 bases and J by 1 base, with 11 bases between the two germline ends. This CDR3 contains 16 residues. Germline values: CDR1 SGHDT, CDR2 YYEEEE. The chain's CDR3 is CASSLAQGSSNQPQHF. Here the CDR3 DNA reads TGTGCCAGCAGCTTGGCGCAGGGATCCAGCAATCAGCCCCAGCATTTT.

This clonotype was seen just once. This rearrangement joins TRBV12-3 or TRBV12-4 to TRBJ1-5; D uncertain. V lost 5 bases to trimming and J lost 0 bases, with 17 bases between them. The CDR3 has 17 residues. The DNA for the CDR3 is TGTGCCAGCAGTGAAGGACTGACCGGCTATAGCAATCAGCCCCAGCATTTT. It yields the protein CASSEGLTGYSNQPQHF.

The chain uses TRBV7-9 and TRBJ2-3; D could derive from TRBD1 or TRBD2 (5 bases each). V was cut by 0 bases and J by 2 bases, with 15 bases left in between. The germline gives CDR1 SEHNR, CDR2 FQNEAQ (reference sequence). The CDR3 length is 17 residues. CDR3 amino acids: CASSLATGDGTTDTQYF. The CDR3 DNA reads TGTGCCAGCAGCTTAGCGACTGGGGACGGAACCACAGATACGCAGTATTTT.

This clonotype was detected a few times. CDR3 DNA sequence: TGTGCCACCAGCAGAGTTCTCTCTGGAAACACCATATATTTT. It translates to CATSRVLSGNTIYF. The rearrangement joins TRBV15 to TRBJ1-3; D not resolved. This CDR3 spans 14 amino acids. Germline CDR1 and CDR2: LNHNV and YYDKDF (reference sequence). V lost 1 base, J lost 0 bases, and 4 bases lay in between. Supplemented by reference TRBV15 and TRBJ1-3, the full variable domain reads DAMVIQNPRYQVTQFGKPVTLSCSQTLNHNVMYWYQQKSSQAPKLLFHYYDKDFNNEADTPDNFQSRRPNTSFCFLDIRSPGLGDTAMYLCATSRVLSGNTIYFGEGSWLTVV.

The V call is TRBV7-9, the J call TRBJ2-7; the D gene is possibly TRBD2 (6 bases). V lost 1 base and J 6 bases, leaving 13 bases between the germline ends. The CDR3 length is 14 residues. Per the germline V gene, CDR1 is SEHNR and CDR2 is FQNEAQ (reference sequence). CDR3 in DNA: TGTGCCAGCAGCTTAGATCGGGGGATCGGCGAGCAGTACGTC. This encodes CASSLDRGIGEQYV.

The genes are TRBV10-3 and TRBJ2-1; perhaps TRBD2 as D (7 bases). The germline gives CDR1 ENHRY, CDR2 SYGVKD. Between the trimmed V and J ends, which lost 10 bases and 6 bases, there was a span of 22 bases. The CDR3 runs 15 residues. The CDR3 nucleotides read TGTGCCAACGGGGGGCCGGAGCGGGTAACCAATGAGCAGTTCTTC. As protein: CANGGPERVTNEQFF.

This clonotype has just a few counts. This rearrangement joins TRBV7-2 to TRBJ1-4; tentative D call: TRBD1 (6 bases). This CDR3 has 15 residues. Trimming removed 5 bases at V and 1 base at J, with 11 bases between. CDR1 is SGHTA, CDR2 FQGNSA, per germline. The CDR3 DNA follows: TGTGCCAGCAGCCGCGTAGGGGGAACTAATGAAAAACTGTTTTTT. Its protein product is CASSRVGGTNEKLFF.

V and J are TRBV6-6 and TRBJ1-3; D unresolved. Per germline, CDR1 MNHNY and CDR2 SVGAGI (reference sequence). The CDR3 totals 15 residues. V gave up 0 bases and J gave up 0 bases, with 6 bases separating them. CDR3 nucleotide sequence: TGTGCCAGCAGTTACTCTCATGACTCTGGAAACACCATATATTTT. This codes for CASSYSHDSGNTIYF.

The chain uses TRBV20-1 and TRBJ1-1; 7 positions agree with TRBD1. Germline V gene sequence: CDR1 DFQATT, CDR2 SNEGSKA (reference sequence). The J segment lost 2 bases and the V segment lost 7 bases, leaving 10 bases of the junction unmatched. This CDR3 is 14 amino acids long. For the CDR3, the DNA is TGCAGTGTTCAACAGGGGCTGGGAAACACTGAAGCTTTCTTT. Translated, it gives CSVQQGLGNTEAFF.

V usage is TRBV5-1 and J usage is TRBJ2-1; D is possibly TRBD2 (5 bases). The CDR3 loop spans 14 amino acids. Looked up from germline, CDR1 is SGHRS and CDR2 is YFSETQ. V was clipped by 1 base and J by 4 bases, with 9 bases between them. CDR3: CASSLLGAYNEQFF. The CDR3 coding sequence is TGCGCCAGCAGCTTGCTGGGAGCGTACAATGAGCAGTTCTTC.

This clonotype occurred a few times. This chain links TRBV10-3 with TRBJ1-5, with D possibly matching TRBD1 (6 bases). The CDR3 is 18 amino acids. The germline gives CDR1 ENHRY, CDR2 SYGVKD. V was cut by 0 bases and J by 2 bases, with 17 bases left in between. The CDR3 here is CAISESEMGGGGNQPQHF. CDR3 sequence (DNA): TGTGCCATCAGTGAGTCGGAGATGGGAGGGGGTGGCAATCAGCCCCAGCATTTT.

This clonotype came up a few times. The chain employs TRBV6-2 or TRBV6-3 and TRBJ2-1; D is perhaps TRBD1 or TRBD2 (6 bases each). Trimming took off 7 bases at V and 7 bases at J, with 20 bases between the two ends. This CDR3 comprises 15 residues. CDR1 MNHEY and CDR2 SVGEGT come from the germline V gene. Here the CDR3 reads CASTPGGLRANEQFF. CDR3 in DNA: TGTGCCAGCACCCCTGGGGGGCTCCGCGCGAATGAGCAGTTCTTC.

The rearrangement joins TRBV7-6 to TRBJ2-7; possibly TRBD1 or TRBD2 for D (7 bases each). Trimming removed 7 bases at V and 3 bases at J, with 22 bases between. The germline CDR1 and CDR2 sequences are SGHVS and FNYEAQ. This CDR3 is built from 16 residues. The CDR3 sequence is CASTPGTTGANYEQYF. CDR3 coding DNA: TGTGCCAGCACCCCGGGGACTACAGGGGCCAACTACGAGCAGTACTTC.

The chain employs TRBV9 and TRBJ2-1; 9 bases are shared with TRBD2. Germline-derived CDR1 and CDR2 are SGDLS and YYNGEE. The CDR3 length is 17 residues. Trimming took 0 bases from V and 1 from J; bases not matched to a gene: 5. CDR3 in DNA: TGTGCCAGCAGCGTAGCTCAGCGGGAGGCATCCTACAATGAGCAGTTCTTC. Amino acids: CASSVAQREASYNEQFF.